The subject of this entry is one T cell receptor beta chain. Its antigen is not identified. TCRdb re-called the 5' RACE reads, yielding one record per CDR3 amino acid sequence without DNA. The sample's table shows about 550,000 distinct CDR3 sequences. The data originate from a study of T cells expressing NK-cell markers. The overall study: Sorted CD3+CD56-NKG2C+, CD3+CD56+NKG2C+ and CD3+CD56+NKG2C- T cells supplied the TCR beta repertoires. Findings and limits, study-wide: The study found these clonotypes also leading the CD3+CD56-NKG2C+ fraction in four donors. About 1.0-7.5% of CD8+ T cells in 6 or 7 donors belonged to dominant NKG2C+ clonotypes.

Material: blood T cells: a sorted CD56 or NKG2C T cell subset, CD4+ or CD8+ T cells, or bulk PBMC T cells (not recorded which). The clonotype was recovered from a man younger than 35 in good health.

CDR3 protein: CSGGRQGASYGYTF. This sequence joins TRBV29-1 and TRBJ1-2; TCRdb returns TRBD1, unconfirmable since there is no DNA. Per the germline V gene, CDR1 is SQVTM and CDR2 is ANQGSEA. The CDR3 runs 14 residues.